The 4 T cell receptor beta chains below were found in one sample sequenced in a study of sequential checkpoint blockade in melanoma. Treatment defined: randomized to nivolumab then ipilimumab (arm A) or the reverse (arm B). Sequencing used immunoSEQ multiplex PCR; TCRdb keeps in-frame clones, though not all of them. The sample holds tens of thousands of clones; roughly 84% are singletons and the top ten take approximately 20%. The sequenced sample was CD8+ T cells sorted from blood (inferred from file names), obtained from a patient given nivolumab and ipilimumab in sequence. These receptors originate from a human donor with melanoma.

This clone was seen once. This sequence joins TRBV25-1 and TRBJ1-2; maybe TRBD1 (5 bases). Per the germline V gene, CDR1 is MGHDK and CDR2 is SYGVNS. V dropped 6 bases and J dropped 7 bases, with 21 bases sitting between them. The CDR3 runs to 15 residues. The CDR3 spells CASSASDRPLFGYTF. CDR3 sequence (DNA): TGTGCCAGCAGCGCCTCCGACAGACCCCTCTTTGGCTACACCTTC.

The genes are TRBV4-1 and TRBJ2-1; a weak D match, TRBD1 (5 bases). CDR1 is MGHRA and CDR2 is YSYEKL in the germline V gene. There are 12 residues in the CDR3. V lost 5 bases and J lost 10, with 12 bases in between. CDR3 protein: CASSLGAPEQFF. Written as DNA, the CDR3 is TGCGCCAGCAGCTTAGGGGCCCCCGAGCAGTTCTTC.

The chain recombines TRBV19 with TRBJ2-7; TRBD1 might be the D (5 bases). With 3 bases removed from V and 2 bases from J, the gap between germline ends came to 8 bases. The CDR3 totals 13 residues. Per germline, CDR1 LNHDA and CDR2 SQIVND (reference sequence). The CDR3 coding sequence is TGTGCCAGTAGTATCGGCAGGGCCTACGAGCAGTACTTC. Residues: CASSIGRAYEQYF.

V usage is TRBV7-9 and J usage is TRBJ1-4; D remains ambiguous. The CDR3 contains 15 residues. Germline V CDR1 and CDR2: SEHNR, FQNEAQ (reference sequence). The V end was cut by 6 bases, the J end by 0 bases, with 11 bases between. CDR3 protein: CASRHLESTNEKLFF. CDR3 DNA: TGTGCCAGCAGACACCTAGAATCAACTAATGAAAAACTGTTTTTT. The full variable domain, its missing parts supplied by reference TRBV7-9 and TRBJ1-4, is DTGVSQNPRHKITKRGQNVTFRCDPISEHNRLYWYRQTLGQGPEFLTYFQNEAQLEKSRLLSDRFSAERPKGSFSTLEIQRTEQGDSAMYLCASRHLESTNEKLFFGSGTQLSVL.